This TCR beta chain was retrieved from a study of cytomegalovirus exposure and HLA in healthy donors. Concerning this clone itself: The antigen is undetermined.

Whole-study results and caveats: The later analysis indicated that the majority of CMV-associated TCR beta chains appeared HLA-restricted. In a later analysis, common viral pathogens appeared linked to several of the most significant clusters. Later analysis revealed greater clonal expansion in HLA-associated TCR beta chains than in equally common others.

Use of 60 Vbeta and 13 Jbeta primers characterized the PCR. The method was immunoSEQ multiplex PCR; TCRdb's version includes in-frame clones alone and lacks a portion of them. Among 200,000 to 250,000 clones, over 60% were seen once, and the ten largest hold 0.6% to 0.65%. The specimen sequenced was PBMCs. This TCR was recovered from a young man in good health and CMV-seronegative.

In DNA form, the CDR3 reads TGTGCCAGCAGCTCCGGCGGGAGTGTCTACGAGCAGTACTTC. This sequence encodes CASSSGGSVYEQYF. V and J are TRBV11-1 and TRBJ2-7; 7 nucleotides align to TRBD2. The J segment lost 3 bases and the V segment lost 4 bases, leaving 6 bases of the junction unmatched. Germline CDR1 SGHAT, CDR2 FQDESV (reference sequence). The CDR3 has 14 amino acids. The variable domain in full, with the rest retrieved from reference TRBV11-1 and TRBJ2-7, is EAEVAQSPRYKITEKSQAVAFWCDPISGHATLYWYRQILGQGPELLVQFQDESVVDDSQLPKDRFSAERLKGVDSTLKIQPAELGDSAMYLCASSSGGSVYEQYFGPGTRLTVT.